This TCR beta chain derives from a study of radiotherapy plus CTLA-4 blockade in lung cancer. Data came from immunoSEQ multiplex PCR; TCRdb stores just in-frame clones and leaves some out. This table holds about 31,000 clones, roughly 71% found once. The CDR3 runs to 13 residues. Germline lookup yields CDR1 MNHEY and CDR2 SVGAGI. V was trimmed by 8 bases and J by 6 bases, leaving 14 bases between them. The clonotype comes from a human donor with non-small cell lung cancer whose response to radiotherapy plus ipilimumab could not be evaluated. The sequencing used peripheral blood, collected from a patient treated with radiotherapy plus ipilimumab. V and J are TRBV6-5 and TRBJ1-5; D remains ambiguous. The CDR3 spells CASRGDSSQPQHF. The CDR3 DNA is TGTGCCAGCCGCGGGGATAGTAGTCAGCCCCAGCATTTT.